This TCR beta chain is drawn from a study of T cells in localized non-small cell lung cancer. The CDR3 totals 15 residues. The germline V gene encodes CDR1 SGHKS and CDR2 YYEKEE (reference sequence). The trim removed 4 bases at V and 0 bases at J, leaving 6 bases unmatched. Produced via immunoSEQ multiplex PCR; TCRdb's table is partial and in-frame only. The repertoire holds about 74,000 clones, around 84% seen once, with under 1.5% in the top ten. This clone has only one observation. This receptor was taken from a female donor at least 60 years old with stage I lung adenocarcinoma. The sample consisted of peripheral blood, taken before any cancer treatment. The rearrangement links TRBV5-5 to TRBJ2-7, with 8 bases matching TRBD1. The CDR3 is CASSTGQGSSYEQYF. In nucleotides, the CDR3 is TGTGCCAGCAGCACCGGACAGGGTAGCTCCTACGAGCAGTACTTC.